This TCR beta chain was sequenced during a study of T cells after yellow fever vaccination. At least ten counts were recorded for this clonotype. One entry per CDR3 protein, called by TCRdb with MiXCR from the 5' RACE reads. The table has 620,000 or so distinct CDR3 sequences, 9% to 15% seen once. Germline V gene sequence: CDR1 MDHEN, CDR2 SYDVKM. V lost 7 bases and J lost 1, with 13 bases in between. The CDR3 consists of 14 residues. The chain employs TRBV28 and TRBJ2-5; D gene unclear. The clonotype was recovered from a man aged 25-45 years who received the YFV17D yellow fever vaccine. The sample consisted of PBMCs, taken on the day of the yellow fever booster vaccination. CDR3 coding DNA: TGTGCCAGCACCCCCCTCCCGGGCCAAGAGACCCAGTACTTC. It encodes CASTPLPGQETQYF.